The 4 T cell receptor beta chains listed next were all sequenced from one sample in a study of early T cells in non-severe SARS-CoV-2 infection. MiXCR, run by TCRdb on the 5' RACE reads, gives a single entry per CDR3 protein. Among 50,000 to 55,000 distinct CDR3 sequences listed, 7% to 10% were seen once. The sequencing sample was made of whole blood. The origin of the receptors is an adult who was a healthcare worker with PCR-confirmed SARS-CoV-2 infection or an uninfected control (not recorded which).

The sample holds a few counts of this clonotype. CDR3: CASSDLLTGSRGNEQFF. CDR3 nucleotides: TGTGCCAGCAGTGACCTTTTGACAGGATCGAGGGGGAATGAGCAGTTCTTC. The J gene is TRBJ2-1, the V gene TRBV2; tentative D call: TRBD1 (6 bases). Looked up from germline, CDR1 is SNHLY and CDR2 is FYNNEI. The V end lost 3 bases, the J end lost 7 bases, and 22 bases lay between the germline ends. The CDR3 runs to 17 residues.

The sample holds many counts of this clonotype. The V gene is TRBV19, the J gene TRBJ1-2; D is unresolved. Germline assignment: CDR1 LNHDA and CDR2 SQIVND (reference sequence). CDR3 length: 16 amino acids. Between the trimmed V and J ends, which lost 5 bases and 0 bases, there was a span of 16 bases. The CDR3 DNA sequence: TGTGCCAGTAGTGGACGGGAATACGGAGCTAACTATGGCTACACCTTC. Its protein product is CASSGREYGANYGYTF.

This clonotype turned up a few times. The chain recombines TRBV2 with TRBJ2-2; D might be TRBD1 (6 bases). V was trimmed by 5 bases and J by 3 bases, leaving 13 bases between them. The V gene's germline CDR1 is SNHLY and CDR2 FYNNEI. The CDR3 consists of 15 residues. The CDR3 DNA is TGTGCCAGCAGTCCGGGACACCAACACACCGGGGAGCTGTTTTTT. It translates to CASSPGHQHTGELFF.

Many counts were recorded for this clonotype. The chain couples TRBV20-1 to TRBJ2-1, with 11 nucleotides matching TRBD2. Germline CDR1 reads DFQATT; CDR2 reads SNEGSKA (reference sequence). V was pared by 2 bases and J by 8 bases, with 5 bases of the junction left unmatched. The CDR3 is 14 amino acids. CDR3 in DNA: TGCAGTGCTAGAAAACTAGCGGGAGCCTATGAGCAGTTCTTC. The encoded protein is CSARKLAGAYEQFF.